This entry lists 30 T cell receptor beta chains sequenced from one sample in a study of blood T cells in healthy people across ages. Using a J-beta primer mix together with a sample-barcoded 5' primer, a second PCR was run for roughly 6 to 11 cycles. TCRdb called the 5' RACE reads again in MiXCR, with one record for every CDR3 protein. The table shows roughly 1.5 million distinct CDR3 sequences, with approximately 39% occurring only once. Sequencing was done on a sample of blood. Source of these receptors: a young woman in good health.

The V call is TRBV7-2, the J call TRBJ2-3; no reliable D call. Between the trimmed V and J ends, which lost 1 base and 4 bases, there was a span of 9 bases. Germline CDR1 reads SGHTA; CDR2 reads FQGNSA. This CDR3 comprises 14 residues. This CDR3 is CASSLGVSPDTQYF. In nucleotides, the CDR3 is TGTGCCAGCAGCTTAGGAGTTAGTCCAGATACGCAGTATTTT. Complete variable domain (other parts from reference TRBV7-2 and TRBJ2-3): GAGVSQSPSNKVTEKGKDVELRCDPISGHTALYWYRQSLGQGLEFLIYFQGNSAPDKSGLPSDRFSAERTGGSVSTLTIQRTQQEDSAVYLCASSLGVSPDTQYFGPGTRLTVL.

The chain employs TRBV20-1 and TRBJ1-5, with unresolved D. Deletions cut 2 bases from V and 6 bases from J, with 8 bases between. Germline V gene lookup returns CDR1 DFQATT and CDR2 SNEGSKA (reference sequence). The CDR3 is made up of 12 amino acids. For the CDR3, the DNA is TGCAGTGCTAGAAGGAGTAGTCAGCCCCAGCATTTT. Translating gives CSARRSSQPQHF.

This chain connects TRBV5-3 to TRBJ1-5, with 7 bases lining up with TRBD1. TRBV5-3 is recorded as an ORF, its role being uncertain. The V and J ends lost 4 bases and 6 bases, in that order; junction bases with no gene match: 7. The CDR3 totals 14 residues. CDR3 in amino acids: CARSQGRGIQPQHF. In DNA, the CDR3 is TGTGCCAGAAGCCAAGGCAGGGGGATTCAGCCCCAGCATTTT.

The rearrangement joins TRBV20-1 to TRBJ1-4, with D perhaps TRBD1 (6 bases). Germline V lookup: CDR1 DFQATT, CDR2 SNEGSKA (reference sequence). V dropped 6 bases and J dropped 8 bases, with 19 bases sitting between them. This CDR3 is 14 amino acids long. CDR3 in amino acids: CSALEGGNDEKLFF. Here the CDR3 DNA reads TGCAGTGCCCTGGAGGGGGGAAACGACGAAAAACTGTTTTTT.

This rearrangement joins TRBV7-8 to TRBJ1-1; the D is unclear. Trimming took off 5 bases at V and 0 bases at J, with 22 bases between the two ends. CDR1 and CDR2 (germline): SGHVS, FQNEAQ. CDR3 length: 18 amino acids. CDR3 protein: CASSATVPHRVLNTEAFF. CDR3 nucleotide sequence: TGTGCCAGCAGCGCAACGGTTCCCCATCGAGTCCTGAACACTGAAGCTTTCTTT.

The rearrangement links TRBV5-5 to TRBJ2-2, with D possibly being TRBD2 (6 bases). Trimming took 6 bases from V and 6 from J, leaving 18 bases between them. CDR1 and CDR2 from the germline V gene are SGHKS and YYEKEE (reference sequence). This CDR3 is built from 15 residues. CDR3 sequence (DNA): TGTGCCAGCAACGCCTGGGACTCATTCGCCGGGGAGCTGTTTTTT. Residues: CASNAWDSFAGELFF. The whole variable domain, remainder taken from reference TRBV5-5 and TRBJ2-2, is DAGVTQSPTHLIKTRGQQVTLRCSPISGHKSVSWYQQVLGQGPQFIFQYYEKEERGRGNFPDRFSARQFPNYSSELNVNALLLGDSALYLCASNAWDSFAGELFFGEGSRLTVL.

This clonotype showed up many times. The chain carries TRBV4-1 and TRBJ1-2; unclear D gene. Trimming cost V 4 bases and J 0 bases, with 12 bases left between them. Germline loops: CDR1 MGHRA, CDR2 YSYEKL. This CDR3 spans 15 amino acids. The CDR3 coding sequence is TGCGCCAGCAGCCCCCCCGGCTCCTCTAACTATGGCTACACCTTC. Translating it yields CASSPPGSSNYGYTF.

The rearrangement uses TRBV7-8 and TRBJ1-5; no firm D call. The V end lost 1 base, the J end lost 3 bases, and 10 bases lay between the germline ends. This CDR3 is 15 amino acids long. The germline V gene has CDR1 SGHVS and CDR2 FQNEAQ. In DNA, the CDR3 is TGTGCCAGCAGCTTAGTCCCAGGCAACAATCAGCCCCAGCATTTT. It translates to CASSLVPGNNQPQHF.

The chain combines TRBV12-3 or TRBV12-4 with TRBJ2-7; perhaps TRBD2 as D (6 bases). This CDR3 contains 18 residues. V was cut by 4 bases and J by 6 bases, with 28 bases left in between. The CDR3 nucleotides are TGTGCCAGCAGTTCCCCCCACGGCAGGAATAGCGGAGGCAGCGAGCAGTACTTC. Its translation: CASSSPHGRNSGGSEQYF.

This clonotype occurred many times. The V call is TRBV6-2 or TRBV6-3, the J call TRBJ2-3, with 7 bases matching TRBD2. V shed 6 bases and J 2 bases; nucleotides not matched to a gene: 8. CDR3 length: 15 amino acids. The germline V gene has CDR1 MNHEY and CDR2 SVGEGT. CDR3: CASSPQAGATDTQYF. Here the CDR3 DNA reads TGTGCCAGCAGCCCCCAGGCGGGAGCCACAGATACGCAGTATTTT.

This clonotype was counted between two and nine times. The chain links TRBV6-5 to TRBJ2-1; 9 bases line up with TRBD2. Germline V gene lookup returns CDR1 MNHEY and CDR2 SVGAGI. The CDR3 is 17 residues long. V gave up 6 bases and J gave up 10 bases; unmatched junction bases: 19. The CDR3 spells CASSLPTSGGLQGEQFF. The CDR3 DNA reads as TGTGCCAGCAGCTTACCGACAAGCGGGGGGCTTCAAGGAGAGCAGTTCTTC.

This clonotype showed up just a few times. The chain recombines TRBV27 with TRBJ1-5; D call uncertain. Germline V gene data show CDR1 as MNHEY and CDR2 as SMNVEV (reference sequence). Trimming stripped 2 bases from V and 0 bases from J, with 11 bases between. The CDR3 is made up of 16 amino acids. CDR3: CASSLRAVVSNQPQHF. CDR3 DNA sequence: TGTGCCAGCAGTTTACGGGCAGTCGTTAGCAATCAGCCCCAGCATTTT.

This rearrangement joins TRBV20-1 to TRBJ1-5; 9 nucleotides match TRBD1. The CDR3 runs 14 residues. J was trimmed by 6 bases and V by 3 bases; bases with no gene match: 6. The germline CDR1 and CDR2 sequences are DFQATT and SNEGSKA (reference sequence). DNA for the CDR3: TGCAGTGCTAGTCCCACAGGGGGCCGTCAGCCCCAGCATTTT. Amino acid sequence: CSASPTGGRQPQHF.

This clonotype has only a few counts. V is TRBV6-2 or TRBV6-3 and J is TRBJ2-5; D unclear. V was clipped by 5 bases and J by 2 bases, with 12 bases between them. This CDR3 is 14 amino acids long. Germline V CDR1 and CDR2: MNHEY, SVGEGT. CDR3 DNA sequence: TGTGCCAGCAGTGCAAGACTGTTACAAGAGACCCAGTACTTC. As protein: CASSARLLQETQYF.

This clonotype was seen a few times. The J gene is TRBJ2-1, the V gene TRBV25-1; a weak D match, TRBD2 (5 bases). Trimming removed 7 bases from V and 0 bases from J, with 13 bases in between. Per germline, CDR1 MGHDK and CDR2 SYGVNS. CDR3 length: 15 residues. The CDR3 spells CASTIDYSSYNEQFF. CDR3 in DNA: TGTGCCAGCACTATTGACTATAGCTCCTACAATGAGCAGTTCTTC. Drawing the rest from reference TRBV25-1 and TRBJ2-1, the complete variable domain is EADIYQTPRYLVIGTGKKITLECSQTMGHDKMYWYQQDPGMELHLIHYSYGVNSTEKGDLSSESTVSRIRTEHFPLTLESARPSHTSQYLCASTIDYSSYNEQFFGPGTRLTVL.

This clonotype was seen a handful of times. The genes are TRBV4-3 and TRBJ2-2; D gene uncertain. The CDR3 contains 16 residues. Germline V gene lookup returns CDR1 LGHNA and CDR2 YSLEER. V was pared by 1 base and J by 2 bases, with 11 bases between. The CDR3 DNA follows: TGCGCCAGCAGCCAAGTTGGTTTGGATAACACCGGGGAGCTGTTTTTT. This translates into CASSQVGLDNTGELFF.

The gene calls are TRBV5-1 and TRBJ2-5, with 10 bases lining up with TRBD2. With V trimmed by 5 bases and J by 11 bases, 15 bases remained unmatched. The CDR3 totals 15 residues. CDR1 and CDR2 (germline): SGHRS, YFSETQ. CDR3 protein: CASSSGLARYNEQYF. Here the CDR3 DNA reads TGCGCCAGCAGTTCGGGACTAGCGAGGTACAATGAGCAGTACTTC.

J is TRBJ2-1 and V is TRBV28, with D unresolved. The ends were cut back, 4 bases at V and 10 bases at J, with 17 bases in the middle. The CDR3 has 14 residues. Germline V gene lookup returns CDR1 MDHEN and CDR2 SYDVKM. The CDR3 loop is CASSSSPPGREQFF. The CDR3, as DNA: TGTGCCAGCAGTTCATCCCCCCCCGGGCGAGAGCAGTTCTTC. The full variable domain, its missing parts supplied by reference TRBV28 and TRBJ2-1, is DVKVTQSSRYLVKRTGEKVFLECVQDMDHENMFWYRQDPGLGLRLIYFSYDVKMKEKGDIPEGYSVSREKKERFSLILESASTNQTSMYLCASSSSPPGREQFFGPGTRLTVL.

The chain employs TRBV6-2 or TRBV6-3 and TRBJ2-7; TRBD2 matches 12 bases. CDR1 MNHEY and CDR2 SVGEGT come from the germline V gene. This CDR3 is 17 amino acids long. J was trimmed by 2 bases and V by 8 bases; bases with no gene match: 13. In nucleotides, the CDR3 is TGTGCCAGCGGTTTCCGACTAGCGGGGGCGTTCGCCTACGAGCAGTACTTC. This codes for CASGFRLAGAFAYEQYF.

The table lists this clonotype with a few counts. The chain joins TRBV12-3 or TRBV12-4 to TRBJ1-2; no firm D call. The CDR3 spans 14 residues. With 3 bases removed from V and 7 bases from J, the gap between germline ends came to 15 bases. For the CDR3, the DNA is TGTGCCAGCAGTTTTTTGGTTTATGACTCTGGCTACACCTTC. Encoded protein: CASSFLVYDSGYTF.

In its sample, this clonotype was seen a few times. The chain joins TRBV20-1 to TRBJ2-7; the D gene is possibly TRBD1 (5 bases). V was pared by 6 bases and J by 0 bases, with 15 bases between. Germline V gene lookup returns CDR1 DFQATT and CDR2 SNEGSKA (reference sequence). The CDR3 sequence is 14 residues long. In DNA form, the CDR3 reads TGCAGTGCCTCCGACAGTCAGAGCTCCTACGAGCAGTACTTC. This codes for CSASDSQSSYEQYF.

This clonotype was observed at least ten times. The chain has TRBV4-1 and TRBJ2-3, with D possibly matching TRBD2 (5 bases). The CDR3 loop spans 13 amino acids. Germline V gene sequence: CDR1 MGHRA, CDR2 YSYEKL. V lost 0 bases, J lost 8 bases, and 9 bases lay in between. The CDR3 DNA reads TGCGCCAGCAGCCAAGATCCGGCGGGTACGCAGTATTTT. The encoded protein is CASSQDPAGTQYF.

Notes on this clonotype: The junction departs from germline at one end; a sequencing error may be responsible. The chain recombines TRBV11-3 with TRBJ2-2; 7 bases are a match to TRBD2. Germline V gives CDR1 SGHNT, CDR2 YENEEA. The CDR3 covers 18 residues. Here the CDR3 DNA reads TGTGCCAGTAGCTCCTCCCTGGCTAGCGGATTGAACACCGGGGAGCTGTTTTTT. Translated: CASSSSLASGLNTGELFF.

This sequence joins TRBV12-3 or TRBV12-4 and TRBJ2-1; 10 bases match TRBD1. The CDR3 consists of 18 residues. V lost 5 bases, J lost 4 bases, and 14 bases stayed unmatched. CDR3 region: CASSPPRLTGGAYNEQFF. The CDR3 DNA follows: TGTGCCAGCAGTCCACCACGACTGACAGGGGGCGCTTACAATGAGCAGTTCTTC.

The V gene is TRBV20-1, the J gene TRBJ2-1; TRBD1 might be the D (6 bases). The CDR3 totals 15 residues. CDR1 is DFQATT and CDR2 is SNEGSKA in the germline V gene (reference sequence). V lost 2 bases to trimming and J lost 4 bases, with 15 bases between them. CDR3 amino acids: CSARPPDRPYNEQFF. As DNA, the CDR3 is TGCAGTGCTAGACCACCTGACAGGCCATACAATGAGCAGTTCTTC.

This clonotype was counted a few times. The CDR3 nucleotides read TGTGCCAGCAGTTTGGGGGTGAGCGAGACCCAGTACTTC. Its translation is CASSLGVSETQYF. This sequence joins TRBV12-3 or TRBV12-4 and TRBJ2-5; D tentatively reads TRBD1 or TRBD2 (5 bases each). The V gene lost 3 bases and the J gene lost 5 bases, with 10 bases spanning the gap. This CDR3 has 13 residues.

This clonotype was seen only once. V is TRBV6-1 and J is TRBJ1-6; TRBD1 aligns across 7 bases. Germline CDR1 MNHNS, CDR2 SASEGT. This CDR3 is 15 amino acids long. With 5 bases clipped from V and 10 bases from J, the junction kept 11 bases outside the gene matches. CDR3 coding DNA: TGTGCCAGCAGTTCCGAGACAGGGCATCGCTCACCCCTCCACTTT. Residues: CASSSETGHRSPLHF.

This chain joins TRBV19 and TRBJ2-7; 8 bases map to TRBD2. Germline V gene lookup returns CDR1 LNHDA and CDR2 SQIVND (reference sequence). The CDR3 runs 14 residues. The ends lost 10 bases at V and 7 bases at J; junction bases unmatched: 15. The CDR3 coding sequence is TGTGCCACTGCGGACGGGGGGGCCAGAGGTGAGCAGTACTTC. Translated, it gives CATADGGARGEQYF.

The chain couples TRBV5-1 to TRBJ2-1; weak D call: TRBD2 (7 bases). Germline CDR1 reads SGHRS; CDR2 reads YFSETQ. The V and J ends lost 6 bases and 6 bases respectively, with 16 bases between them. This CDR3 comprises 14 residues. The CDR3 nucleotides are TGCGCCAGCACGAACGCGGGGGCCGTCAATGAGCAGTTCTTC. It encodes CASTNAGAVNEQFF.

The J gene is TRBJ2-1, the V gene TRBV20-1; 9 bases are shared with TRBD2. The J call may be mistaken, given a closer DNA end match to TRBJ2-7. CDR1 is DFQATT and CDR2 is SNEGSKA in the germline V gene (reference sequence). This CDR3 has 14 amino acids. CDR3 sequence (DNA): TGCAGTGCTAGAGATCCTAGCGGGGACAATGAGCAGTACTTC. Amino acid sequence: CSARDPSGDNEQYF.